These 5 T cell receptor beta chains were sequenced from one sample in a study of OX40 agonist ivuxolimab in advanced cancers. The library was prepared using the immunoSEQ multiplex PCR assay. Sourced from immuneACCESS, this table was stored by TCRdb with only in-frame sequences that have V and J called. A share of the clones is absent; for the studies checked, an unresolved V gene accounts for under half, and the remainder has no known explanation. Here the sample has about 69,000 clones; roughly nine tenths occur a single time. Of the sample, less than 15% falls within the top ten clones. The sample here was CD4+ or CD8+ T cells sorted from blood, taken in a trial of the OX40 agonist ivuxolimab. Receptors originate from an adult with an advanced solid tumor such as melanoma, head and neck, liver or kidney cancer.

This clone is a singleton in its sample. The V gene is TRBV27, the J gene TRBJ2-1; the match to TRBD2 covers 7 bases. The CDR3 runs to 15 residues. Unmatched junction bases numbered 5, after V lost 3 bases and J lost 3 bases. Germline CDR1 is MNHEY and CDR2 is SMNVEV (reference sequence). CDR3 coding DNA: TGTGCCAGCAGTTTGGGGGGAGGGAGCTACAATGAGCAGTTCTTC. This sequence encodes CASSLGGGSYNEQFF.

The chain has TRBV5-1 and TRBJ1-1; the D gene is possibly TRBD1 (5 bases). Germline lookup yields CDR1 SGHRS and CDR2 YFSETQ. The CDR3 has 15 residues. Trimming pared 3 bases from V and 0 bases from J, leaving 12 bases between. Written as DNA, the CDR3 is TGCGCCAGCAGCTCGGACGCAGGGATGAACACTGAAGCTTTCTTT. This encodes CASSSDAGMNTEAFF.

The chain is built from TRBV5-8 and TRBJ2-1; D is possibly TRBD1 or TRBD2 (5 bases each). CDR1 SGHTS and CDR2 YDEGEE come from the germline V gene. Trimming took off 2 bases at V and 9 bases at J, with 9 bases between the two ends. The CDR3 covers 12 residues. The DNA for the CDR3 is TGTGCCAGCAGCTTTGTGAGGGGTGAGCAGTTCTTC. The encoded protein is CASSFVRGEQFF.

The chain uses TRBV15 and TRBJ1-2; 9 bases fit TRBD1. This CDR3 has 16 amino acids. With V trimmed by 5 bases and J by 6 bases, 13 bases remained unmatched. Germline values: CDR1 LNHNV, CDR2 YYDKDF (reference sequence). DNA of the CDR3: TGTGCCACCAGCCTGGCCGACAGGGGGATCGGTCATGGCTACACCTTC. Protein: CATSLADRGIGHGYTF.

The rearrangement uses TRBV27 and TRBJ2-7; the match to TRBD1 covers 10 bases. CDR1 and CDR2 (germline): MNHEY, SMNVEV (reference sequence). V lost 5 bases to trimming and J lost 7 bases; unmatched junction nucleotides: 8. This CDR3 contains 14 residues. The CDR3 loop is CASSPRTGGREQYF. DNA of the CDR3: TGTGCCAGCAGTCCTAGGACAGGGGGGAGAGAGCAGTACTTC.